The following is a T cell receptor beta chain sequence with its context. J gave up 3 bases and V 5 bases, and 11 bases lay outside the gene matches. Germline V gives CDR1 SQVTM, CDR2 ANQGSEA. The CDR3 consists of 15 residues. This sample stems from a study of cytomegalovirus exposure and HLA in healthy donors. Some clones are missing from TCRdb's copy, which holds only in-frame ones; the method was immunoSEQ multiplex PCR. The sample lists 150,000 to 200,000 clones; around 82% were seen once. The sequenced sample consisted of PBMCs. The sequence was collected from a young man in good health and CMV-seropositive. The rearrangement joins TRBV29-1 to TRBJ2-7; 9 bases match TRBD1. For the CDR3, the DNA is TGCAGCGTTTTAGGGACAGGGCTTCATTTCTACGAGCAGTACTTC. Residues: CSVLGTGLHFYEQYF.